This TCR beta chain is from a study of early T cells in non-severe SARS-CoV-2 infection. The CDR3 has 12 amino acids. Trimming removed 4 bases from V and 6 bases from J, with 7 bases in between. Looked up from germline, CDR1 is MGHRA and CDR2 is YSYEKL. This clonotype was seen at least ten times. Researchers tagged individual cDNA molecules with unique molecular identifiers. TCRdb re-derived calls from the 5' RACE reads in MiXCR, one entry per CDR3 protein. The sample holds about 77,000 distinct CDR3 sequences, 8.5% to 10% seen once. This sequence originates from an adult who was a healthcare worker with PCR-confirmed SARS-CoV-2 infection or an uninfected control (not recorded which). Input material: whole blood. V usage is TRBV4-1 and J usage is TRBJ2-1; possibly TRBD2 for D (5 bases). The DNA for the CDR3 is TGCGCCAGCAGCCGAAGCGGCAATGAGCAGTTCTTC. It is translated as CASSRSGNEQFF.